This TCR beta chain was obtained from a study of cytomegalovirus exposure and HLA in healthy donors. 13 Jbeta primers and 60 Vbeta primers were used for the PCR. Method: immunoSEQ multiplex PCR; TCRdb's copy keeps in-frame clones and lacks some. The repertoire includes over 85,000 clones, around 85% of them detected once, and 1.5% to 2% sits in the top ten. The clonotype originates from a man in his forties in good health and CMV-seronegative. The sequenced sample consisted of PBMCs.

CDR3 region: CASSFRGWDQPQHF. The CDR3 bases are TGTGCCAGCAGTTTCAGGGGTTGGGATCAGCCCCAGCATTTT. The genes are TRBV27 and TRBJ1-5, with D tentatively TRBD1 (6 bases). CDR3 size: 14 residues. CDR1 is MNHEY, CDR2 SMNVEV, per germline (reference sequence). Trimming stripped 3 bases from V and 5 bases from J, with 11 bases between.